This T cell receptor beta chain was retrieved from a study of shared clonotypes between healthy human individuals. Overall study results and limits: Sequencing depth was predicted to influence how clonotypes are shared among donors.

Naivety among CD8 cells was defined by CD45RO negativity and positive CCR7 selection, thereby excluding terminally differentiated effector memory CD45RA+ cells. V was trimmed by 4 bases and J by 4 bases, leaving 14 bases between them. CDR3 length: 15 amino acids. Germline lookup yields CDR1 MNHNS and CDR2 SASEGT. The table came from immunoSEQ multiplex PCR; TCRdb's copy has only in-frame clones and leaves some out. The sample has more than 550,000 clones, about 90% seen once. This clone was seen repeatedly, ten times or more. Its antigen is undetermined. The chain combines TRBV6-1 with TRBJ2-1; maybe TRBD1 (6 bases). Sequencing used naive CD8+ T cells sorted from blood. The TCR sequence derives from a young man in good health. DNA of the CDR3: TGTGCCAGCAGTGTGAGGACAGAGAGTTACAATGAGCAGTTCTTC. Translating it yields CASSVRTESYNEQFF.